This entry features one T cell receptor beta chain sequence. Its antigen is unknown. The data are from a study of early T cells in non-severe SARS-CoV-2 infection. Across the whole study: Unsorted whole-blood RNA was sequenced in bulk, leaving chains unpaired. General observations from the study: VDJdb matching, biased toward anti-spike CD8 responses, missed private and CD4 specificities.

Attachment of unique molecular identifiers was made to individual cDNA molecules. TCRdb redid the calling of the 5' RACE reads with MiXCR, one entry per CDR3 protein. The sample carries 70,000 to 85,000 distinct CDR3 sequences, 5% recorded once. Trimming took 0 bases from V and 8 from J, leaving 17 bases between them. From germline, CDR1 is SGHRS and CDR2 YFSETQ. The CDR3 is 15 residues long. The sample consisted of whole blood, taken at baseline. This sequence joins TRBV5-1 and TRBJ1-1, with a tentative D call TRBD1 (6 bases). The sequence was obtained from an adult who was a healthcare worker with PCR-confirmed SARS-CoV-2 infection or an uninfected control (not recorded which). Here the CDR3 reads CASSLAGGVLQEAFF. DNA for the CDR3: TGCGCCAGCAGCTTGGCCGGGGGCGTTCTTCAAGAAGCTTTCTTT.